The rows below give T cell receptor beta chains drawn from one sample of a study of shared clonotypes between healthy human individuals. Sequencing used immunoSEQ multiplex PCR; TCRdb keeps in-frame clones, though not all of them. Of about 490,000 clones listed, about three quarters are singletons. The sequenced sample was PBMCs. All receptors derive from a woman in her thirties or forties in good health. Some clones in this sample may be carry-over from other donors' samples. Both conserved end residues are part of each CDR3. D genes are given only for firm matches. Where a row states a size, it is once, few, many or the class of an expanded clone; other rows omit it.

j_call	v_call	clone_size	d_call	cdr3_nt	cdr3_aa
TRBJ2-1	TRBV9	NA	NA	TGTGCCAGCAGCGTCGGGACGTTATCCTACAATGAGCAGTTCTTC	CASSVGTLSYNEQFF
TRBJ2-1	TRBV6-1	NA	NA	TGTGCCAGCAGCCAAGATCGGAGTGAGCAGTTCTTC	CASSQDRSEQFF
TRBJ2-1	TRBV30	many	NA	TGTGCCTGGAGTGTACTGGGTGGGAGGCCCCATGAGCAGTTCTTC	CAWSVLGGRPHEQFF
TRBJ2-7	TRBV11-2	NA	NA	TGTGCCGGAGGCCGGAGCCAAGAGGGGGAGCAGTACTTC	CAGGRSQEGEQYF
TRBJ2-7	TRBV4-2	NA	TRBD1	TGTGCCAGCAGCCAAGACCCGACAGGGACCGAGCAGTACTTC	CASSQDPTGTEQYF
TRBJ2-5	TRBV28	NA	TRBD2	TGTGCCAGCAGCACCCTAGCGGGAGCGGATGAGACCCAGTACTTC	CASSTLAGADETQYF
TRBJ2-7	TRBV5-1	NA	NA	TGCGCCAGCAGTGTCGAACAGGCGTACGAGCAGTACTTC	CASSVEQAYEQYF
TRBJ1-1	TRBV11-1	NA	NA	TGTGCCAGCAGCCCGGGACTTTTGACTGAAGCTTTCTTT	CASSPGLLTEAFF
TRBJ2-7	TRBV7-6	NA	TRBD2	TGTGCCAGCAGCCCGATCAGCGGGAGAGTTTACGAGCAGTACTTC	CASSPISGRVYEQYF
TRBJ2-7	TRBV7-9	NA	NA	TGTGCCAGCAGTTCCGACGGTGTCTCACACTCCTACGAGCAGTACTTC	CASSSDGVSHSYEQYF
TRBJ1-2	TRBV29-1	NA	NA	TGCAGCGTTGAGAAGCGGGAAGGCTATGGCTACACCTTC	CSVEKREGYGYTF
TRBJ1-1	TRBV10-3	few	NA	TGTGCCATCAGTGATAACGACGGCACTGAAGCTTTCTTT	CAISDNDGTEAFF
TRBJ2-2	TRBV5-4	NA	NA	TGTGCCAGCAGCTTGCCCAAGGGAGCCGGGGAGCTGTTTTTT	CASSLPKGAGELFF
TRBJ2-1	TRBV28	NA	NA	TGTGCCAGCAGTCCTCTACGGGAGTACTCAAATGAGCAGTTCTTC	CASSPLREYSNEQFF
TRBJ1-1	TRBV30	NA	NA	TGTGCCTGGAGTTGGAAGATGAACACTGAAGCTTTCTTT	CAWSWKMNTEAFF
TRBJ2-7	TRBV5-6	NA	NA	TGTGCCAGCAGCTTGGATAGGTACGAGCAGTACTTC	CASSLDRYEQYF
TRBJ2-5	TRBV5-6	NA	TRBD2	TGTGCCAGCAGGACTGGGGGGAGGGCCCCAGGGGAGACCCAGTACTTC	CASRTGGRAPGETQYF